Here is one T cell receptor (beta chain) with its context. Researchers grouped second doses given at about 4 or about 12 weeks into one pool. The sample originates from a study of T cell responses to AZD1222 COVID-19 vaccine. The repertoire was sequenced with immunoSEQ multiplex PCR; TCRdb's copy has only in-frame clones and lacks some. The table records 150,000 or so clones, just over 90% of them present only once. Germline assignment: CDR1 SQVTM and CDR2 ANQGSEA. The CDR3 contains 15 residues. The V end lost 4 bases, the J end lost 3 bases, and 15 bases lay between the germline ends. The receptor's source is an adult who received the AZD1222 COVID-19 vaccine. The chain links TRBV29-1 to TRBJ2-2; tentatively, D is TRBD2 (5 bases). The material sequenced was peripheral blood, taken 28 days after the second AZD1222 dose. Here the CDR3 DNA reads TGCAGCGTTGTATATACGGGGTGGCACACCGGGGAGCTGTTTTTT. It codes for CSVVYTGWHTGELFF.